Each of the 15 T cell receptor beta chains below was sequenced from the same sample in a study of blood T cell repertoires in COVID-19. Generated by immunoSEQ multiplex PCR, the TCRdb table keeps only in-frame clones and is missing some. The sample yields 150,000 to 200,000 clones, over 75% seen once. Sequenced sample: PBMCs or T cells enriched from blood (not recorded which). The receptors originated from a woman aged 50 to 60 who had recovered from COVID-19.

The chain combines TRBV3-1 (or the pseudogene TRBV3-2) with TRBJ2-7; D is unclear. Germline assignment: CDR1 LGHDT and CDR2 YNNKEL (reference sequence). The CDR3 has 13 residues. Trimming stripped 8 bases from V and 7 bases from J, with 18 bases between. The CDR3 sequence is CASGRNSGGEQYF. The CDR3 DNA follows: TGTGCCAGCGGTCGGAATAGTGGCGGTGAGCAGTACTTC.

V usage is TRBV18 and J usage is TRBJ1-2, with unresolved D. The V end lost 3 bases, the J end lost 3 bases, and 8 bases lay between the germline ends. Germline-derived CDR1 and CDR2 are KGHSH and LQKENI. This CDR3 is 13 amino acids long. CDR3 coding DNA: TGTGCCAGCTCACCGGCGCAGGACTATGGCTACACCTTC. This codes for CASSPAQDYGYTF.

The rearrangement uses TRBV6-1 and TRBJ1-5; D may be TRBD1 (5 bases). Germline V lookup: CDR1 MNHNS, CDR2 SASEGT. V was clipped by 3 bases and J by 0 bases, with 6 bases between them. The CDR3 length is 14 residues. CDR3 in amino acids: CASSDDSSNQPQHF. The CDR3 DNA sequence: TGTGCCAGCAGTGACGACAGTAGCAATCAGCCCCAGCATTTT.

The rearrangement links TRBV5-6 to TRBJ1-4; D perhaps matches TRBD1 (5 bases). The germline gives CDR1 SGHDT, CDR2 YYEEEE. The ends were cut back, 3 bases at V and 5 bases at J, with 14 bases in the middle. The CDR3 runs 15 residues. CDR3 DNA sequence: TGTGCCAGCAGCTGGACCGCTGCAGGGAATGAAAAACTGTTTTTT. Protein: CASSWTAAGNEKLFF.

J is TRBJ2-1 and V is TRBV12-5; TRBD2 matches 8 bases. The V segment lost 1 base and the J segment 8 bases; nucleotides outside the gene matches: 7. This CDR3 is built from 15 residues. From germline, CDR1 is LGHNT and CDR2 FRNRAP. This chain's CDR3 is CASGLAGGPRDEQFF. The CDR3 coding sequence is TGTGCTAGTGGTTTGGCGGGAGGGCCCCGGGATGAGCAGTTCTTC. Drawing the rest from reference TRBV12-5 and TRBJ2-1, the complete variable domain is DARVTQTPRHKVTEMGQEVTMRCQPILGHNTVFWYRQTMMQGLELLAYFRNRAPLDDSGMPKDRFSAEMPDATLATLKIQPSEPRDSAVYFCASGLAGGPRDEQFFGPGTRLTVL.

This rearrangement joins TRBV30 to TRBJ1-5; 7 bases map to TRBD1. Germline CDR1 GTSNPN, CDR2 SVGIG (reference sequence). V trimming: 3 bases; J trimming: 7 bases; junction bases outside the gene matches: 9. There are 14 residues in the CDR3. CDR3 residues: CAWSPDRALQPQHF. The DNA of the CDR3 is TGTGCCTGGAGCCCCGACAGGGCTTTGCAGCCCCAGCATTTT.

This clone has a handful of counts. The gene calls are TRBV27 and TRBJ2-7, with 9 bases lining up with TRBD1. The CDR3 spans 15 residues. Germline V gene lookup returns CDR1 MNHEY and CDR2 SMNVEV (reference sequence). The J segment lost 1 base and the V segment lost 2 bases, leaving 3 bases of the junction unmatched. CDR3 loop: CASSLGTGRSYEQYF. In DNA form, the CDR3 reads TGTGCCAGCAGTTTAGGGACAGGGAGGTCCTACGAGCAGTACTTC.

Concerning this clone itself: The sample holds other DNA sequences that translate to the same CDR3. J is TRBJ1-5 and V is TRBV24-1; D is uncertain. V shed 4 bases and J shed 4 bases, with 4 bases lying between them. Looked up from germline, CDR1 is KGHDR and CDR2 is SFDVKD. The CDR3 covers 12 residues. CDR3 region: CATSDPNQPQHF. CDR3 sequence (DNA): TGTGCCACCAGTGACCCTAATCAGCCCCAGCATTTT.

V usage is TRBV7-9 and J usage is TRBJ2-7, with D possibly matching TRBD2 (6 bases). Trimming pared 5 bases from V and 9 bases from J, leaving 35 bases between. The CDR3 covers 19 residues. Germline CDR1 and CDR2: SEHNR and FQNEAQ (reference sequence). The CDR3 loop is CASSLGGTITLLPQAGQYF. As DNA, the CDR3 is TGTGCCAGCAGCCTGGGGGGAACAATTACCCTCCTACCTCAAGCCGGGCAGTACTTC.

The rearrangement links TRBV23-1 to TRBJ2-5; D is possibly TRBD1 (5 bases). TRBV23-1 qualifies as an ORF whose function is uncertain. The CDR3 totals 17 residues. V gave up 2 bases and J gave up 0 bases, with 16 bases separating them. The CDR3 sequence: CASSQTEDSTHQETQYF. In DNA, the CDR3 is TGCGCCAGCAGTCAAACGGAAGACAGTACTCACCAAGAGACCCAGTACTTC.

This chain uses TRBV12-3 or TRBV12-4 with TRBJ1-1; 7 bases are a match to TRBD1. The trim removed 8 bases at V and 7 bases at J, leaving 7 bases unmatched. The CDR3 consists of 12 residues. The CDR3 here is CASLTDRLEAFF. In DNA, the CDR3 is TGTGCCAGCCTTACGGACAGGCTTGAAGCTTTCTTT.

V usage is TRBV19 and J usage is TRBJ2-7, with a weak D call TRBD2 (6 bases). CDR3 size: 13 residues. V was trimmed by 1 base and J by 3 bases, leaving 7 bases between them. Germline loops: CDR1 LNHDA, CDR2 SQIVND (reference sequence). The CDR3 region has the DNA TGTGCCAGTAGTATAGGGGACTTCTACGAGCAGTACTTC. It specifies CASSIGDFYEQYF.

This clone appeared once. V is TRBV28 and J is TRBJ2-3, with D perhaps matching TRBD2 (5 bases). The V and J ends lost 3 bases and 0 bases respectively, with 31 bases between them. This CDR3 region has 22 residues. The V gene's germline CDR1 is MDHEN and CDR2 SYDVKM. The CDR3 spells CASSFPIPIPLASNLSTDTQYF. CDR3 bases: TGTGCCAGCAGTTTCCCTATCCCGATACCTCTGGCTAGCAACCTAAGCACAGATACGCAGTATTTT.

In this sample, this clone turned up once. This chain connects TRBV19 to TRBJ2-7; 7 nucleotides match TRBD1. Germline V gives CDR1 LNHDA, CDR2 SQIVND (reference sequence). This CDR3 spans 14 amino acids. The junction had 6 bases not matched to a gene; V was cut back by 5 bases and J by 2 bases. The DNA for the CDR3 is TGTGCCAGTAGTGGGACAGTTCCGCCCTACGAGCAGTACTTC. Translated, it gives CASSGTVPPYEQYF.

The chain uses TRBV5-4 and TRBJ2-5, with D perhaps TRBD1 (5 bases). The germline V gene encodes CDR1 SGHNT and CDR2 YYREEE (reference sequence). The CDR3 sequence is 14 residues long. Deletions cut 3 bases from V and 4 bases from J, with 13 bases between. CDR3 loop: CASSWVAGAETQYF. The CDR3 DNA follows: TGTGCCAGCAGCTGGGTAGCTGGGGCAGAGACCCAGTACTTC.